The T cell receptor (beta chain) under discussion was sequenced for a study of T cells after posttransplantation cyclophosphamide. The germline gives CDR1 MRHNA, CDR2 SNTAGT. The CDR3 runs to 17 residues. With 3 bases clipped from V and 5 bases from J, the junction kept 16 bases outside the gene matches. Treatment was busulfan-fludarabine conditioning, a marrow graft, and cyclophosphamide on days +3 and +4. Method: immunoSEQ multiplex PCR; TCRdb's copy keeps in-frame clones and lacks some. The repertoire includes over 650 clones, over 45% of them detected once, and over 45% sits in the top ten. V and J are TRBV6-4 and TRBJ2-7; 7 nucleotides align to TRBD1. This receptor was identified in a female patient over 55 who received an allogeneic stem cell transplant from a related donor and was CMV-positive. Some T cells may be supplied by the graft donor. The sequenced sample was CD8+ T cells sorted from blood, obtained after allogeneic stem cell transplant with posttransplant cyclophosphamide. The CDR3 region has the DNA TGTGCCAGCAGTGATAATCTACAGGGGCAAAGTGGGAACGAGCAGTACTTC. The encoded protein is CASSDNLQGQSGNEQYF.